What follows describes a single T cell receptor (beta chain). TCR alpha and TCR beta cDNA libraries carrying sample barcodes and UMIs were produced by 5'RACE using constant-segment primers. TCRdb called the 5' RACE reads again in MiXCR, with one record for every CDR3 protein. The sample records about 210,000 distinct CDR3 sequences, 27% being singletons. This specimen belongs to a study of T-cell memory formation after mild COVID-19. The sequenced material came from PBMCs or a T cell subset sorted from them (not recorded which). The receptor was derived from an adult woman who had mild COVID-19 (a few samples of this study predate the infection). Cell type and time point are not known.

Here the CDR3 reads CAISDYRPARPLEAFF. DNA of the CDR3: TGTGCCATCAGTGATTACCGACCAGCAAGGCCATTGGAAGCTTTCTTT. The chain carries TRBV10-3 and TRBJ1-1; D gene unclear. V lost 3 bases and J 8 bases, leaving 22 bases between the germline ends. The CDR3 runs to 16 residues. Germline V gene lookup returns CDR1 ENHRY and CDR2 SYGVKD.